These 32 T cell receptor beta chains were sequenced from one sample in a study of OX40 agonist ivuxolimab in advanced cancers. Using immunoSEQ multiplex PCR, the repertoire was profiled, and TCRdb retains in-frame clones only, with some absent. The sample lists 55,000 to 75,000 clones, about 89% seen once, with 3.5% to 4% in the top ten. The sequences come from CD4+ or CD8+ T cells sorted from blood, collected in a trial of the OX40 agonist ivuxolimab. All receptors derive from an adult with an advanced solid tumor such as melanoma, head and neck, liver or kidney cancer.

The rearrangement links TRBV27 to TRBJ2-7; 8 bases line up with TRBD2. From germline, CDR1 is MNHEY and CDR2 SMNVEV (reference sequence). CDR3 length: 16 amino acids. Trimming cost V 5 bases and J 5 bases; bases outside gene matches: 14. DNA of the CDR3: TGTGCCAGCAGTCCGTTACGGGTAGCGGGATTGGACGAGCAGTACTTC. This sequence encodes CASSPLRVAGLDEQYF.

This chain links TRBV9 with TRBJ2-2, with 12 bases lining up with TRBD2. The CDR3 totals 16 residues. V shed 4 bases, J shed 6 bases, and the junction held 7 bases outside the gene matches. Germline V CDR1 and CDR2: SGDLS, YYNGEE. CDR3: CASSFRLAGEAGELFF. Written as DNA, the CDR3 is TGTGCCAGCAGCTTTCGACTAGCGGGAGAAGCCGGGGAGCTGTTTTTT. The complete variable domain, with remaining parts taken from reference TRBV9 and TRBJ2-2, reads DSGVTQTPKHLITATGQRVTLRCSPRSGDLSVYWYQQSLDQGLQFLIQYYNGEERAKGNILERFSAQQFPDLHSELNLSSLELGDSALYFCASSFRLAGEAGELFFGEGSRLTVL.

This CDR3 is CASSFRDRNSGNTIYF. CDR3 bases: TGTGCCAGCAGCTTCCGGGACCGCAACTCTGGAAACACCATATATTTT. J is TRBJ1-3 and V is TRBV2, with D possibly matching TRBD1 (5 bases). V was shortened by 6 bases and J by 0 bases, with 15 bases between the two germline ends. Germline values: CDR1 SNHLY, CDR2 FYNNEI. The CDR3 length is 16 residues.

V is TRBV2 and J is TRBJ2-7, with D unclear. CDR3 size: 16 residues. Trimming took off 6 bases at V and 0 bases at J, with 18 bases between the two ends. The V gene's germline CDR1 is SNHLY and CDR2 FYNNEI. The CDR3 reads CASSADGREGSYEQYF. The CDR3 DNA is TGTGCCAGCAGCGCCGACGGCCGAGAAGGCTCCTACGAGCAGTACTTC.

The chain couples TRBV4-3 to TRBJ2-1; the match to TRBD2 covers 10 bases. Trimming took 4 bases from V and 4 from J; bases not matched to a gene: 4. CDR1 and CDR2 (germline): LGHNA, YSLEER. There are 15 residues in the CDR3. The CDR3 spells CASSPAGGPYNEQFF. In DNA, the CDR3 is TGCGCCAGCAGCCCAGCGGGAGGGCCGTACAATGAGCAGTTCTTC.

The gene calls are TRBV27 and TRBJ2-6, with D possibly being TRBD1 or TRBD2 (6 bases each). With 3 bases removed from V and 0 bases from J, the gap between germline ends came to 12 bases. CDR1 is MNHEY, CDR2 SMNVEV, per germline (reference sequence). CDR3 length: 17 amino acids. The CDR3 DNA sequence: TGTGCCAGCAGTTTTGTGGGGGGCAGCTCTGGGGCCAACGTCCTGACTTTC. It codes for CASSFVGGSSGANVLTF. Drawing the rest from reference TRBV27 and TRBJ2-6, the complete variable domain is EAQVTQNPRYLITVTGKKLTVTCSQNMNHEYMSWYRQDPGLGLRQIYYSMNVEVTDKGDVPEGYKVSRKEKRNFPLILESPSPNQTSLYFCASSFVGGSSGANVLTFGAGSRLTVL.

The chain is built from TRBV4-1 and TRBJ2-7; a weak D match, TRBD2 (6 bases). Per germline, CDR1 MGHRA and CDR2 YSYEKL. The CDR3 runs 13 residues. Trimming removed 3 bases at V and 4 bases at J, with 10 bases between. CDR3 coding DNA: TGCGCCAGCAGCCAGGGGGGAGCTTACGAGCAGTACTTC. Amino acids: CASSQGGAYEQYF.

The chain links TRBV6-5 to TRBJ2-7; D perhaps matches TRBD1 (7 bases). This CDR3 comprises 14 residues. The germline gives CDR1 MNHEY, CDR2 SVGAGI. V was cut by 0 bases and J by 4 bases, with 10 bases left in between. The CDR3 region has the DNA TGTGCCAGCAGTTACTCCGCAGGGGGGTACGAGCAGTACTTC. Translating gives CASSYSAGGYEQYF.

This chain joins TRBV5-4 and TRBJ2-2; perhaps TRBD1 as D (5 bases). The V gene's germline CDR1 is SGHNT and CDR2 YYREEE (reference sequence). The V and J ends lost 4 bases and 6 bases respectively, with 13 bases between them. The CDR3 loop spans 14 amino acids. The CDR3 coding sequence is TGTGCCAGCAGCACCGCTCAGGGCCCCGGGGAGCTGTTTTTT. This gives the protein CASSTAQGPGELFF.

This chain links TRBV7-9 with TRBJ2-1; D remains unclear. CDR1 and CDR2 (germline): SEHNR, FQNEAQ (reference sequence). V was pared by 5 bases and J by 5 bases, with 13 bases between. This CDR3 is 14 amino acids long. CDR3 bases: TGTGCCAGCAGCGTTGTTCTAATCGACAATGAGCAGTTCTTC. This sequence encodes CASSVVLIDNEQFF.

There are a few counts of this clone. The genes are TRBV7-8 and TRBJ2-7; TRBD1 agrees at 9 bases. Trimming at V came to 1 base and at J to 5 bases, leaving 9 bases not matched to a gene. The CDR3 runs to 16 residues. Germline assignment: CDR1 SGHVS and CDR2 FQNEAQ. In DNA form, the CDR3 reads TGTGCCAGCAGCTTAGACCACGGACAGGGGTCCCACGAGCAGTACTTC. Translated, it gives CASSLDHGQGSHEQYF.

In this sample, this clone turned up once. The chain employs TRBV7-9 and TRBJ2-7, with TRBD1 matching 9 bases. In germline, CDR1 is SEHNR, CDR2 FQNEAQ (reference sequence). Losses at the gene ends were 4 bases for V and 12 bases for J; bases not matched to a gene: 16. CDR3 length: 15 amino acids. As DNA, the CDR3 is TGTGCCAGCAGCTCCAATCGGGACAGGGCGGTTTCAATGTACTTC. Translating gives CASSSNRDRAVSMYF.

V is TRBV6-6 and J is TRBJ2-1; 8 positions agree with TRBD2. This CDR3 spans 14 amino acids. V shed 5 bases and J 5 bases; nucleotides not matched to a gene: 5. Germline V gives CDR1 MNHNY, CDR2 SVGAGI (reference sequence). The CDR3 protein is CASSPGGTNNEQFF. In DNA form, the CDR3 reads TGTGCCAGCAGTCCGGGGGGGACTAACAATGAGCAGTTCTTC.

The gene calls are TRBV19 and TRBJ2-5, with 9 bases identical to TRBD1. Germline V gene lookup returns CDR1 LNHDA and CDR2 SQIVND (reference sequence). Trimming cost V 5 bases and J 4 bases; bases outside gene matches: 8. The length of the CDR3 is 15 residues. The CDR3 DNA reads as TGTGCCAGTAGTTCCTCACTGGGACAGGGAGAGACCCAGTACTTC. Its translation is CASSSSLGQGETQYF.

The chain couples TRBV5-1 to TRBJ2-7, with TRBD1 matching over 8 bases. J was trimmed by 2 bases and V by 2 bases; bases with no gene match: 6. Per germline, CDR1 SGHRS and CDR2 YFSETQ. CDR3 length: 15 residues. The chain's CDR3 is CASSLQGVGTYEQYF. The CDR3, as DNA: TGCGCCAGCAGCTTACAGGGGGTCGGAACCTACGAGCAGTACTTC.

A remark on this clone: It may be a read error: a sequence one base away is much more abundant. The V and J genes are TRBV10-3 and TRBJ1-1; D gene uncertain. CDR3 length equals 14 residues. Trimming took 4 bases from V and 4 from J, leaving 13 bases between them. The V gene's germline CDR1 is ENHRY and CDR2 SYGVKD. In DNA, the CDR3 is TGTGCCATCAGTGGCGTGGGATGGGGCACTGAAGCTTTCTTT. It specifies CAISGVGWGTEAFF.

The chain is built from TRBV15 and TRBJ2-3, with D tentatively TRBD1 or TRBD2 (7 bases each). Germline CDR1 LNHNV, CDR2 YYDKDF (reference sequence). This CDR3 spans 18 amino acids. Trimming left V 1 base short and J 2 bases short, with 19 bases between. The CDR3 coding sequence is TGTGCCACCAGCAGAGTAAGGGGGCGTAGCGGGTACACAGATACGCAGTATTTT. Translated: CATSRVRGRSGYTDTQYF.

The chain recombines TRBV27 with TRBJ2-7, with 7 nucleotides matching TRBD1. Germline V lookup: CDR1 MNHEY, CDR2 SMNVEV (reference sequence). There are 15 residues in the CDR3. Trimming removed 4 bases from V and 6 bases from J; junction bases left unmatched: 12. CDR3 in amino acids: CASSSILQGSGEQYF. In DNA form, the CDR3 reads TGTGCCAGCAGTTCAATATTACAGGGGAGCGGCGAGCAGTACTTC.

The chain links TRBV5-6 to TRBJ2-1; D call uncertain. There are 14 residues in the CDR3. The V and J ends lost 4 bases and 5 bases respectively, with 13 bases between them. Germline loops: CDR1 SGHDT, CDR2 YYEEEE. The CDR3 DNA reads TGTGCCAGCAGCCCCACCTGGTTTGACAATGAGCAGTTCTTC. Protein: CASSPTWFDNEQFF.

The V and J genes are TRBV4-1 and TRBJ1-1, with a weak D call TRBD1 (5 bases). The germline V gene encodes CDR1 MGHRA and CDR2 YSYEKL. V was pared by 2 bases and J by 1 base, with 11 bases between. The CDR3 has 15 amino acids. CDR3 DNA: TGCGCCAGCAGCCAACAGGGAGGCCCGAACACTGAAGCTTTCTTT. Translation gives CASSQQGGPNTEAFF.

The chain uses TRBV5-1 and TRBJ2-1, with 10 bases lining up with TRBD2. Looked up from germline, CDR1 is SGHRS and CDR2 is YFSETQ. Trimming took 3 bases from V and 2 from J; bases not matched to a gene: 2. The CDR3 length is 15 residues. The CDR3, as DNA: TGCGCCAGCAGCTCCGGGACTAGCGCCTACAATGAGCAGTTCTTC. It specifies CASSSGTSAYNEQFF.

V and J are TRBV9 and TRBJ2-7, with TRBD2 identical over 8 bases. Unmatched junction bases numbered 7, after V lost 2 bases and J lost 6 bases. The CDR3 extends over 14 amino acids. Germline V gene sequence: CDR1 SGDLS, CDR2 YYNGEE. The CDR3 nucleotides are TGTGCCAGCAGCGTGGGACTAGGAGAGACCGAGCAGTACTTC. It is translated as CASSVGLGETEQYF.

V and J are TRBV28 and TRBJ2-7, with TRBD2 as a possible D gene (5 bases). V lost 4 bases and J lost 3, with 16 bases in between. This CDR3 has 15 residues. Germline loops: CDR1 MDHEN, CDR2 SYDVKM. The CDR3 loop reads CASSSGKYELYEQYF. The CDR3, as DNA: TGTGCCAGCAGTTCCGGGAAATATGAGCTCTACGAGCAGTACTTC. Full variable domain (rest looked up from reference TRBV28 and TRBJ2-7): DVKVTQSSRYLVKRTGEKVFLECVQDMDHENMFWYRQDPGLGLRLIYFSYDVKMKEKGDIPEGYSVSREKKERFSLILESASTNQTSMYLCASSSGKYELYEQYFGPGTRLTVT.

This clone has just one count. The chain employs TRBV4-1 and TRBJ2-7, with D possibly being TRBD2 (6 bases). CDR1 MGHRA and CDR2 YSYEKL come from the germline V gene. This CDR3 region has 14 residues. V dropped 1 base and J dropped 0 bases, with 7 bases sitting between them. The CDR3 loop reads CASSQAGDSYEQYF. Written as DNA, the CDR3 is TGCGCCAGCAGCCAAGCGGGGGACTCCTACGAGCAGTACTTC.

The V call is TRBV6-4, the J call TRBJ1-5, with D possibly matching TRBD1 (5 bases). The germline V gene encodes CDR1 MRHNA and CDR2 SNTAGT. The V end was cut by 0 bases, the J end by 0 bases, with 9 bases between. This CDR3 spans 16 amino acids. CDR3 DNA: TGTGCCAGCAGTGACTCGACAGAATATAGCAATCAGCCCCAGCATTTT. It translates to CASSDSTEYSNQPQHF.

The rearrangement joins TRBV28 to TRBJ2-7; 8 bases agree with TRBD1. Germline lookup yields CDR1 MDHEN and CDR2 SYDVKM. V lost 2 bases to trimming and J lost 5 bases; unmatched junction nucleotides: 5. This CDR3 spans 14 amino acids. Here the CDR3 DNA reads TGTGCCAGCAGTTTAGTGACAGGGGCGAACGAGCAGTACTTC. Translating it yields CASSLVTGANEQYF.

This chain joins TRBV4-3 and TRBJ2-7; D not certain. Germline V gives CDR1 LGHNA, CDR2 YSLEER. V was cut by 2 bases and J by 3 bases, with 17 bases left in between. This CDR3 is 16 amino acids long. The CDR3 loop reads CASSQPGKHRLYEQYF. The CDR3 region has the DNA TGCGCCAGCAGCCAACCCGGCAAGCACCGCCTCTACGAGCAGTACTTC.

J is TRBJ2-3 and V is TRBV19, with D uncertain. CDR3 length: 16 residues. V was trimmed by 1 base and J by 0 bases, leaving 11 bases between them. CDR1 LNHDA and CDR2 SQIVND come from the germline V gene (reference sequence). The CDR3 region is CASSIGAGRSTDTQYF. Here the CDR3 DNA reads TGTGCCAGTAGTATAGGAGCAGGTAGGAGCACAGATACGCAGTATTTT.

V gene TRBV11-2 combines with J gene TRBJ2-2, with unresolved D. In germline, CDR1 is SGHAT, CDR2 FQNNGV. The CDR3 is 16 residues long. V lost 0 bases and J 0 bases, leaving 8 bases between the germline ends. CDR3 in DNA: TGTGCCAGCAGCTTAGAGGTGGGAACGAACACCGGGGAGCTGTTTTTT. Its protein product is CASSLEVGTNTGELFF.

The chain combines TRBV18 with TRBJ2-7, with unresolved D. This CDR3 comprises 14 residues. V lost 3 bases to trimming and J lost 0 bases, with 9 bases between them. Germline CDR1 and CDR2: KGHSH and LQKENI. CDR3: CASSPPHFSYEQYF. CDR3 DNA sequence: TGTGCCAGCTCACCTCCTCACTTCTCCTACGAGCAGTACTTC.

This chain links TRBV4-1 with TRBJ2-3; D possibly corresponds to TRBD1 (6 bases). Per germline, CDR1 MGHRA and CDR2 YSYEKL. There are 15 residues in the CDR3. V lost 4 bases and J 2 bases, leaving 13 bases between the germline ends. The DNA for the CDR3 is TGCGCCAGCAGCCTACCGACAGGCCCCACAGATACGCAGTATTTT. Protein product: CASSLPTGPTDTQYF.

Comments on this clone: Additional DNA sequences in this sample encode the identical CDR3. The CDR3 nucleotides are TGTGCCAGCAGTTTGCTTAGCAATCAGCCCCAGCATTTT. It yields the protein CASSLLSNQPQHF. The chain combines TRBV27 with TRBJ1-5; D is undetermined. Germline CDR1 MNHEY, CDR2 SMNVEV (reference sequence). The CDR3 contains 13 residues. Trimming cost V 3 bases and J 0 bases, with 3 bases left between them.